Sequencing of this T cell receptor beta chain was carried out in a study of blood T cell repertoires in COVID-19. Study-level information: The United States, Italy and Spain supplied acute and convalescent COVID-19 samples. Sample material is recorded as cDNA or gDNA derived from T cells, B-cell-depleted T cells, or PBMCs.

The germline CDR1 and CDR2 sequences are MNHEY and SMNVEV (reference sequence). This CDR3 is built from 15 residues. V was pared by 3 bases and J by 0 bases, with 8 bases between. Method: immunoSEQ multiplex PCR; TCRdb's copy keeps in-frame clones and lacks some. The profile shows around 100,000 clones, around 84% of them singletons. This receptor was taken from a man aged 35-49 years with acute or convalescent COVID-19. Source material: peripheral blood. The chain links TRBV27 to TRBJ1-4, with D perhaps TRBD1 (6 bases). The CDR3 DNA follows: TGTGCCAGCAGTTTGAGGACAGCAACTAATGAAAAACTGTTTTTT. Translated, it gives CASSLRTATNEKLFF.